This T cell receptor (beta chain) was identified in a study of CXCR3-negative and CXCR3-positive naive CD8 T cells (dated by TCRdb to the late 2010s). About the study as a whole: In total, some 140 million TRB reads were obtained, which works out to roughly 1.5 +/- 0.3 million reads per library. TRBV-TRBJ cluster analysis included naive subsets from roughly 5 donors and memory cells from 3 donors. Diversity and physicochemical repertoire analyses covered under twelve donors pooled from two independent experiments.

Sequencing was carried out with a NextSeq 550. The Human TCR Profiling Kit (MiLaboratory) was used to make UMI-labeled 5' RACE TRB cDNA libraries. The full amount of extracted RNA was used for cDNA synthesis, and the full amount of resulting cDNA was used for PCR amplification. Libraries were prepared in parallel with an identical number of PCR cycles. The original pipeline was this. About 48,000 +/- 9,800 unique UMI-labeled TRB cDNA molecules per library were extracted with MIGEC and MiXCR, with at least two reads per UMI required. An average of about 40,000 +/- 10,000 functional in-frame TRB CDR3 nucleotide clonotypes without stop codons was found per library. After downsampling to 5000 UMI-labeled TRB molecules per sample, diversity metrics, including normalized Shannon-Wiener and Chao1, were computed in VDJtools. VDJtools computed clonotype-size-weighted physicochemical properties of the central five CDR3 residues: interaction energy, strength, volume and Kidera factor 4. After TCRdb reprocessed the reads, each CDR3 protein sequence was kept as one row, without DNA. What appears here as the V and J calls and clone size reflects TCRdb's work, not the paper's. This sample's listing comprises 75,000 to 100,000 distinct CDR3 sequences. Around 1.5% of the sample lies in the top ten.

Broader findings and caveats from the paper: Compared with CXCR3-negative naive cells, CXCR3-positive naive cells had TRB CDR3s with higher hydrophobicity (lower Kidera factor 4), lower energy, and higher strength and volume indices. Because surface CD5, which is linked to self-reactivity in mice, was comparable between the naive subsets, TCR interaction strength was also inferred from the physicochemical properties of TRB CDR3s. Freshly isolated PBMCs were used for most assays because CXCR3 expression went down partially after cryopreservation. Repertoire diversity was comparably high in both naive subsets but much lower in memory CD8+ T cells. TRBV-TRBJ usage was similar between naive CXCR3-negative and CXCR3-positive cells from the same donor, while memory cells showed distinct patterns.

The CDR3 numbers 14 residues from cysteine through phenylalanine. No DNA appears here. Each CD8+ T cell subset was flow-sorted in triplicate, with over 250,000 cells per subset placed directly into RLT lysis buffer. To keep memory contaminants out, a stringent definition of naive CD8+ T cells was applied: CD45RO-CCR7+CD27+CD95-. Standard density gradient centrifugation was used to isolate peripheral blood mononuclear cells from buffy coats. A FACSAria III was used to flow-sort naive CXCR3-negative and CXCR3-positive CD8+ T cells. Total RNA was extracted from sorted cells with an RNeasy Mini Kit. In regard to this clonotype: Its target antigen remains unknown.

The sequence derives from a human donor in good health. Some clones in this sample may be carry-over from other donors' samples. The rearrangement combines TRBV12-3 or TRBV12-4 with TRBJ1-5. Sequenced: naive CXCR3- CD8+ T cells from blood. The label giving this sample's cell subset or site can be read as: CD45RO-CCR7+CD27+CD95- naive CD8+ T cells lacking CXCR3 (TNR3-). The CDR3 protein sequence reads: CASSFSATSQPQHF.